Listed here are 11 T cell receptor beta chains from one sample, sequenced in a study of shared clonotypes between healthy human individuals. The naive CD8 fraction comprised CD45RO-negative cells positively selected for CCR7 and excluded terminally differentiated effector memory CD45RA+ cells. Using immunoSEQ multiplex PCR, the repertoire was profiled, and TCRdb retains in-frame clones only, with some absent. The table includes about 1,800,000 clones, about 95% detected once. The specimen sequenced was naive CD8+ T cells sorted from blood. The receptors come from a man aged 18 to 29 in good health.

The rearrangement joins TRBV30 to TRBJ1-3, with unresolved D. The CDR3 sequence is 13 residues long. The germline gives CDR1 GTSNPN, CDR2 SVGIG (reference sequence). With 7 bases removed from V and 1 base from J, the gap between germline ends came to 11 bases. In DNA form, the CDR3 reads TGTGCCTACGAGAAGCTGTCTGGAAACACCATATATTTT. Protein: CAYEKLSGNTIYF.

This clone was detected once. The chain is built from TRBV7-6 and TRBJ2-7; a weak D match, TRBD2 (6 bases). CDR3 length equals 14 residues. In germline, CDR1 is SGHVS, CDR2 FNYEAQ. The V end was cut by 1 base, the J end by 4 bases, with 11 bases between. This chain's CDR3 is CASSLGGATYEQYF. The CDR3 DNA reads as TGTGCCAGCAGCTTAGGCGGGGCAACTTACGAGCAGTACTTC. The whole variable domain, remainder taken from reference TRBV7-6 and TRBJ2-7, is GAGVSQSPRYKVTKRGQDVALRCDPISGHVSLYWYRQALGQGPEFLTYFNYEAQQDKSGLPNDRFSAERPEGSISTLTIQRTEQRDSAMYRCASSLGGATYEQYFGPGTRLTVT.

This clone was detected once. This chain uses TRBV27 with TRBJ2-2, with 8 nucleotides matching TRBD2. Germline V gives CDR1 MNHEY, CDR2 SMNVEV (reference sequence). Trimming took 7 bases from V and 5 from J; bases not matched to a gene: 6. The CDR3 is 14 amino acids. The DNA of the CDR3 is TGTGCCAGCACGGCGGGAGGCGGGACCGGGGAGCTGTTTTTT. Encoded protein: CASTAGGGTGELFF.

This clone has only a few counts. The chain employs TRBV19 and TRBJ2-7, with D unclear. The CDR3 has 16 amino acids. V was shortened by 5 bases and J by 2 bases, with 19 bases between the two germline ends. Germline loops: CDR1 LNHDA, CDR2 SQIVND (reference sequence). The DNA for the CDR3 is TGTGCCAGTAGTGCCTCTCCCGCGGACGGGCCCTACGAGCAGTACTTC. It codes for CASSASPADGPYEQYF.

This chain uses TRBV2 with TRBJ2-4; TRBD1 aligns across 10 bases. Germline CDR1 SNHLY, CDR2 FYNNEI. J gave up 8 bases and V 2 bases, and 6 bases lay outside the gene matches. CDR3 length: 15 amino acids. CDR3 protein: CASSEPTGGQDIQYF. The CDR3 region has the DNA TGTGCCAGCAGTGAACCGACAGGGGGCCAGGACATTCAGTACTTC.

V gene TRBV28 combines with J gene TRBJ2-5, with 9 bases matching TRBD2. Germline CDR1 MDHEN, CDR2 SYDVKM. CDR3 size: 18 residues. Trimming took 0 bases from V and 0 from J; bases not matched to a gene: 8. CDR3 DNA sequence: TGTGCCAGCAGTTTATGGGCTAGCGGGGAAGAGTACCAAGAGACCCAGTACTTC. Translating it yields CASSLWASGEEYQETQYF.

In DNA form, the CDR3 reads TGTGCCACCAGCAGAGACCGAGCGGGGAATGGCTACACCTTC. Residues: CATSRDRAGNGYTF. The V and J genes are TRBV15 and TRBJ1-2; D call uncertain. Germline CDR1 LNHNV, CDR2 YYDKDF (reference sequence). With 0 bases removed from V and 6 bases from J, the gap between germline ends came to 11 bases. The CDR3 runs to 14 residues.

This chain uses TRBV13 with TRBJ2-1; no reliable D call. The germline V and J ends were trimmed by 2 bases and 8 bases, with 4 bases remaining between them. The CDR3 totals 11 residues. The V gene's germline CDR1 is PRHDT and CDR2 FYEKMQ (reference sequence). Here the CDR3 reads CASSLNDEQFF. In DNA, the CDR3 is TGTGCCAGCAGCTTAAACGATGAGCAGTTCTTC.

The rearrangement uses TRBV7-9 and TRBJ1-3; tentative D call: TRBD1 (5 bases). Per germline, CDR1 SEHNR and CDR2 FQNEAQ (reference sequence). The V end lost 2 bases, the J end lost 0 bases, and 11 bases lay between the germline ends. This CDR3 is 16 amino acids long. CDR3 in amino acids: CASSLTGGDSGNTIYF. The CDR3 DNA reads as TGTGCCAGCAGCTTAACAGGCGGTGACTCTGGAAACACCATATATTTT.

CDR3: CASSNWREGHEQYF. CDR3 nucleotide sequence: TGTGCCAGCAGTAATTGGCGGGAGGGCCACGAGCAGTACTTC. The V call is TRBV7-9, the J call TRBJ2-7; 9 bases line up with TRBD2. The CDR3 is made up of 14 amino acids. Losses at the gene ends were 6 bases for V and 5 bases for J; bases not matched to a gene: 8. Germline V lookup: CDR1 SEHNR, CDR2 FQNEAQ (reference sequence).

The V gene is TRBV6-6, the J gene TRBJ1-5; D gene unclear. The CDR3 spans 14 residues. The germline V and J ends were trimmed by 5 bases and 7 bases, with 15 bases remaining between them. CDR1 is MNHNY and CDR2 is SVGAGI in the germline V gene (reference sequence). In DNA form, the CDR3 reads TGTGCCAGCAGTACCGGGCCGGTTGAGCAGCCCCAGCATTTT. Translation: CASSTGPVEQPQHF.